Shown below are 10 T cell receptor beta chains from a single sample sequenced in a study of blood T cell repertoires in COVID-19. The assay was immunoSEQ multiplex PCR, and TCRdb's table has in-frame clones only and misses some. The sample consists of 250,000 or so clones, approximately 86% of them appearing once. Specimen: peripheral blood. All receptors come from a woman aged 25 to 39 with acute or convalescent COVID-19.

V gene TRBV5-1 combines with J gene TRBJ2-5, with TRBD2 matching over 10 bases. Per germline, CDR1 SGHRS and CDR2 YFSETQ. J was trimmed by 0 bases and V by 4 bases; bases with no gene match: 6. The length of the CDR3 is 16 residues. CDR3 DNA sequence: TGCGCCAGCAGCAGGGGGACTAGCGAGTACCAAGAGACCCAGTACTTC. Protein: CASSRGTSEYQETQYF.

The rearrangement uses TRBV27 and TRBJ2-7; D is possibly TRBD2 (6 bases). The germline CDR1 and CDR2 sequences are MNHEY and SMNVEV (reference sequence). The CDR3 consists of 13 residues. The V end was cut by 5 bases, the J end by 3 bases, with 11 bases between. The CDR3 bases are TGTGCCAGCAGTGCGGGACCAGACTACGAGCAGTACTTC. It codes for CASSAGPDYEQYF.

V usage is TRBV5-4 and J usage is TRBJ1-1; D remains unclear. There are 14 residues in the CDR3. The V and J ends lost 2 bases and 3 bases respectively, with 11 bases between them. CDR1 and CDR2 (germline): SGHNT, YYREEE (reference sequence). CDR3: CASSLGGGDTEAFF. CDR3 bases: TGTGCCAGCAGCTTAGGTGGAGGTGACACTGAAGCTTTCTTT.

This clone was counted a single time. One junction end does not reproduce the germline sequence, and a read error may be involved. The chain couples TRBV7-7 to TRBJ2-1; 10 positions agree with TRBD2. Germline V lookup: CDR1 SSHAT, CDR2 FNYEAQ (reference sequence). The CDR3 length is 15 residues. As DNA, the CDR3 is TGTGCTAGCAGCGCAGGACTAGCGGAGTACAATGAGCAGTTCTTC. Translated, it gives CASSAGLAEYNEQFF.

The CDR3 coding sequence is TGTGCCAGCAGTTTTGCGGGAGCCCTCCGGAACAATGAGCAGTTCTTC. This gives the protein CASSFAGALRNNEQFF. The chain employs TRBV27 and TRBJ2-1, with TRBD2 identical over 7 bases. The CDR3 totals 16 residues. CDR1 is MNHEY, CDR2 SMNVEV, per germline (reference sequence). The V segment lost 3 bases and the J segment 5 bases; nucleotides outside the gene matches: 10.

J is TRBJ2-5 and V is TRBV10-3; 7 bases are shared with TRBD1. Germline V gives CDR1 ENHRY, CDR2 SYGVKD. J lost 5 bases, V lost 10 bases, and 7 bases had no gene match. This CDR3 has 12 residues. The CDR3 sequence: CATGQDGETQYF. CDR3 coding DNA: TGTGCCACCGGACAGGACGGTGAGACCCAGTACTTC.

The V gene is TRBV18, the J gene TRBJ2-3, with 12 bases fitting TRBD2. The germline CDR1 and CDR2 sequences are KGHSH and LQKENI. V gave up 3 bases and J gave up 4 bases; unmatched junction bases: 5. The CDR3 loop spans 16 amino acids. CDR3 DNA: TGTGCCAGCTCACCGACTAGCGGGAGATGGGCAGATACGCAGTATTTT. It is translated as CASSPTSGRWADTQYF.

The genes are TRBV4-3 and TRBJ1-2; 7 bases map to TRBD1. Germline V lookup: CDR1 LGHNA, CDR2 YSLEER. The ends lost 1 base at V and 7 bases at J; junction bases unmatched: 6. The CDR3 length is 14 residues. In nucleotides, the CDR3 is TGCGCCAGCAGCCAAGGTGGGACAGCTGGTGGCTACACCTTC. Translation gives CASSQGGTAGGYTF.

The chain employs TRBV19 and TRBJ2-2, with 7 bases that match TRBD1. Germline V gives CDR1 LNHDA, CDR2 SQIVND (reference sequence). The length of the CDR3 is 16 residues. The junction had 14 bases not matched to a gene; V was cut back by 9 bases and J by 4 bases. CDR3: CASHLRTGTGTGELFF. The CDR3 DNA sequence: TGTGCCAGCCACCTAAGGACAGGAACAGGCACCGGGGAGCTGTTTTTT.

The gene calls are TRBV30 and TRBJ2-1; TRBD2 matches 8 bases. The CDR3 spans 14 residues. Germline lookup yields CDR1 GTSNPN and CDR2 SVGIG (reference sequence). V was pared by 4 bases and J by 7 bases, with 9 bases of the junction left unmatched. CDR3 sequence (DNA): TGTGCCTGGAAAAGCGGGAGAAGGGAAAATGAGCAGTTCTTC. Translating gives CAWKSGRRENEQFF.